These 18 T cell receptor beta chains were sequenced from one sample in a study of T cells in Graves' hyperthyroidism and ophthalmopathy. RNA transcripts provided the source from which TCR beta CDR3 regions were amplified. The HTBI primer set served for first-round RT-PCR of the TCR CDR3. Via MiXCR, TCRdb re-called the multiplex PCR reads, giving one row per CDR3 protein. Of about 740,000 distinct CDR3 sequences detected, approximately 15% appear once; the ten largest clones hold 10% to 13%. Input material: blood. The receptor source for this set is a woman aged 18-35 years with Graves' hyperthyroidism.

This clonotype has at least ten counts. The chain is built from TRBV28 and TRBJ2-5; 9 bases agree with TRBD1. J was trimmed by 6 bases and V by 4 bases; bases with no gene match: 15. CDR1 is MDHEN, CDR2 SYDVKM, per germline. CDR3 length equals 17 residues. The CDR3 DNA is TGTGCCAGCAGTTCCCCCCAGGACAGGGGACCAAAAAAGACCCAGTACTTC. Protein product: CASSSPQDRGPKKTQYF.

This clonotype was seen repeatedly, ten times or more. This sequence joins TRBV3-1 and TRBJ1-2, with a possible D match to TRBD1 (6 bases). CDR3 length: 13 amino acids. V was cut by 4 bases and J by 4 bases, with 10 bases left in between. Germline V lookup: CDR1 LGHDT, CDR2 YNNKEL (reference sequence). The chain's CDR3 is CASSPGGAYGYTF. CDR3 nucleotides: TGTGCCAGCAGCCCGGGGGGGGCCTATGGCTACACCTTC.

This clonotype was counted many times. As DNA, the CDR3 is TGTGCCAGCAGCTTGAGTGTTCAGGGCGAAAAACTGTTTTTT. Its protein product is CASSLSVQGEKLFF. The rearrangement links TRBV7-9 to TRBJ1-4; tentative D call: TRBD1 (5 bases). The V end was cut by 3 bases, the J end by 8 bases, with 13 bases between. This CDR3 has 14 residues. Germline values: CDR1 SEHNR, CDR2 FQNEAQ (reference sequence).

This clonotype was counted ten times or more. The DNA of the CDR3 is TGTGCCAGCAGCTTTGTAGGTCCTGCCTACGAGCAGTACTTC. This sequence encodes CASSFVGPAYEQYF. This chain joins TRBV13 and TRBJ2-7, with D unclear. CDR3 length: 14 amino acids. Germline V CDR1 and CDR2: PRHDT, FYEKMQ (reference sequence). V was clipped by 3 bases and J by 2 bases, with 11 bases between them. The variable domain in full, completed from reference TRBV13 and TRBJ2-7, reads AAGVIQSPRHLIKEKRETATLKCYPIPRHDTVYWYQQGPGQDPQFLISFYEKMQSDKGSIPDRFSAQQFSDYHSELNMSSLELGDSALYFCASSFVGPAYEQYFGPGTRLTVT.

The chain is built from TRBV5-1 and TRBJ2-5, with 7 bases matching TRBD2. CDR1 is SGHRS and CDR2 is YFSETQ in the germline V gene. The ends lost 7 bases at V and 5 bases at J; junction bases unmatched: 5. CDR3 length: 12 amino acids. CDR3 sequence (DNA): TGCGCCAGCGGGCGGGGGTACGAGACCCAGTACTTC. It codes for CASGRGYETQYF.

This clonotype was seen only a few times. It may be a read error: a sequence one base away is much more abundant. J is TRBJ2-7 and V is TRBV28; TRBD1 matches at 10 bases. This CDR3 has 14 amino acids. Germline V lookup: CDR1 MDHEN, CDR2 SYDVKM. Written as DNA, the CDR3 is TGTGCCAGCAGTTTACTTGGGACAGGGGACGAGCGGTACTTC. Translating it yields CASSLLGTGDERYF.

This clonotype was observed many times. The rearrangement joins TRBV6-1 to TRBJ2-7, with TRBD1 identical over 9 bases. The CDR3 has 15 amino acids. V trimming: 7 bases; J trimming: 6 bases; junction bases outside the gene matches: 13. The germline V gene has CDR1 MNHNS and CDR2 SASEGT. The DNA of the CDR3 is TGTGCCAGCACTTCTTGGACAGGGGTTGGAAGCGAGCAGTACTTC. Translated, it gives CASTSWTGVGSEQYF.

A word on this clonotype: This sequence may be a read error, since a much larger clone differs from it by one base. The gene calls are TRBV27 and TRBJ1-1; D perhaps matches TRBD1 (5 bases). The ends were cut back, 5 bases at V and 1 base at J, with 17 bases in the middle. Germline loops: CDR1 MNHEY, CDR2 SMNVEV (reference sequence). CDR3 length: 16 residues. CDR3 sequence (DNA): TGTGCCAGCAGTCACCCTATGGGGGTTGCGAACACTGAAGCTTTCTTT. Residues: CASSHPMGVANTEAFF.

A word on this clonotype: This may be a read error: a much more frequent sequence differs by one nucleotide. CDR3 sequence: CASSVAIEGFVNEQYF. CDR3 coding DNA: TGTGCCAGCAGCGTAGCGATAGAAGGATTCGTCAATGAGCAGTACTTC. J is TRBJ2-7 and V is TRBV9; D gene unclear. This CDR3 region has 16 residues. Trimming pared 0 bases from V and 7 bases from J, leaving 20 bases between. Germline-derived CDR1 and CDR2 are SGDLS and YYNGEE.

This clonotype was found many times. The CDR3 DNA is TGTGCCAGCAGTCGACTAGCGTCGAGCTCCTACAATGAGCAGTTCTTC. Protein sequence: CASSRLASSSYNEQFF. V gene TRBV7-8 combines with J gene TRBJ2-1; 8 bases fit TRBD2. The V and J ends lost 6 bases and 0 bases, in that order; junction bases with no gene match: 7. Germline CDR1 is SGHVS and CDR2 is FQNEAQ. This CDR3 is built from 16 residues.

This clonotype was counted between two and nine times. The chain has TRBV28 and TRBJ1-5; 7 positions match TRBD1. Germline loops: CDR1 MDHEN, CDR2 SYDVKM. The ends lost 7 bases at V and 1 base at J; junction bases unmatched: 16. This CDR3 spans 18 amino acids. The CDR3 DNA follows: TGTGCCAGCACCCCCGGGACAGCCCTACTTAGGAGCAATCAGCCCCAGCATTTT. Its protein product is CASTPGTALLRSNQPQHF.

The chain is built from TRBV19 and TRBJ2-3; D not certain. The V end was cut by 7 bases, the J end by 3 bases, with 20 bases between. Germline loops: CDR1 LNHDA, CDR2 SQIVND (reference sequence). This CDR3 region has 16 residues. CDR3: CASTRGLGIETDTQYF. The CDR3 nucleotides are TGTGCCAGTACCAGAGGTCTAGGGATCGAGACAGATACGCAGTATTTT.

This clonotype was observed a few times. The junction shows a germline mismatch at one end, possibly a read error. This chain joins TRBV15 and TRBJ2-4; D not certain. This CDR3 contains 13 residues. Germline V gives CDR1 LNHNV, CDR2 YYDKDF (reference sequence). The CDR3 DNA reads as TGTGCCACCAGCACCCCACCCAAGAACATTCAGTACTTC. Its translation: CATSTPPKNIQYF.

This clonotype was recorded many times. V usage is TRBV28 and J usage is TRBJ2-5; TRBD1 is a possible D gene (5 bases). The CDR3 totals 13 residues. Germline V CDR1 and CDR2: MDHEN, SYDVKM. V lost 2 bases to trimming and J lost 5 bases, with 9 bases between them. CDR3 region: CASSLPRQETQYF. Written as DNA, the CDR3 is TGTGCCAGCAGTTTACCCCGACAGGAGACCCAGTACTTC.

The sample holds many counts of this clonotype. V is TRBV12-3 or TRBV12-4 and J is TRBJ2-3; D remains unclear. V shed 6 bases and J shed 2 bases, with 12 bases lying between them. This CDR3 has 14 residues. The CDR3 DNA reads TGTGCCAGCAGCTTCAGGAGCCCCACAGATACGCAGTATTTT. Protein sequence: CASSFRSPTDTQYF.

This chain connects TRBV4-1 to TRBJ2-7; no firm D call. The ends were cut back, 0 bases at V and 9 bases at J, with 9 bases in the middle. Germline values: CDR1 MGHRA, CDR2 YSYEKL. The CDR3 length is 12 residues. DNA of the CDR3: TGCGCCAGCAGCCAAGACGAGGCTCGGCAGTACTTC. Amino acid sequence: CASSQDEARQYF.

This clonotype has at least ten counts. The chain recombines TRBV20-1 with TRBJ1-4; D gene uncertain. The V end was cut by 7 bases, the J end by 5 bases, with 8 bases between. Germline V gene lookup returns CDR1 DFQATT and CDR2 SNEGSKA (reference sequence). The CDR3 is 11 amino acids. CDR3 amino acids: CSVTSNEKLFF. The CDR3 DNA reads TGCAGTGTTACGTCCAATGAAAAACTGTTTTTT.

This clonotype showed up just a few times. The chain's CDR3 is CASRGGRGPGYTF. CDR3 DNA: TGTGCCAGCCGTGGTGGCAGGGGCCCGGGCTACACCTTC. J is TRBJ1-2 and V is TRBV6-1; D perhaps matches TRBD1 (6 bases). CDR3 length equals 13 residues. With 8 bases removed from V and 8 bases from J, the gap between germline ends came to 18 bases. Looked up from germline, CDR1 is MNHNS and CDR2 is SASEGT.